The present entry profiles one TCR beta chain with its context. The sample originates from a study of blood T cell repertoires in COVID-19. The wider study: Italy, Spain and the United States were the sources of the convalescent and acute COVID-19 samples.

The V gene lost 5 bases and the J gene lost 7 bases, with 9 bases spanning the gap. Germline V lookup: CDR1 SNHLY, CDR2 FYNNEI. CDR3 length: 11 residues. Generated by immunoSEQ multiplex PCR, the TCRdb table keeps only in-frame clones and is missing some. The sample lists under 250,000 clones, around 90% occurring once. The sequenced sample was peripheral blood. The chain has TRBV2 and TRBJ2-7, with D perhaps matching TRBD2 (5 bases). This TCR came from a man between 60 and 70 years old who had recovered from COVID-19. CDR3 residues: CASSSSGEQYF. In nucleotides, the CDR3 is TGTGCCAGCAGTTCCTCGGGGGAGCAGTACTTC.